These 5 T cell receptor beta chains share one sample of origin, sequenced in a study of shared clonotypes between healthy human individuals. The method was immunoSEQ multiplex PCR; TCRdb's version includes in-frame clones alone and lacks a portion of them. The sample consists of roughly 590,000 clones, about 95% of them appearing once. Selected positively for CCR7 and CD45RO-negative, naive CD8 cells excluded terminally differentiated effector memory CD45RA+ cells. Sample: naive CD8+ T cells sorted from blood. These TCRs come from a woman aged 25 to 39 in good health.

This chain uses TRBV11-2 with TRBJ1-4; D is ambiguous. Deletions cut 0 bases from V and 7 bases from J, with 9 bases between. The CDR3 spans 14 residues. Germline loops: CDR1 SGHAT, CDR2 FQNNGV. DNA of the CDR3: TGTGCCAGCAGCTTAGAAGGCGGTTTTGAAAAACTGTTTTTT. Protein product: CASSLEGGFEKLFF.

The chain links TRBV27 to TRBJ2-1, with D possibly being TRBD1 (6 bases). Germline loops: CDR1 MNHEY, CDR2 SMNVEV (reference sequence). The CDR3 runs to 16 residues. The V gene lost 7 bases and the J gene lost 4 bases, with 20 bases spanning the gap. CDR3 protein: CASTRMQGMMYNEQFF. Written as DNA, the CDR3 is TGTGCCAGCACCCGGATGCAGGGGATGATGTACAATGAGCAGTTCTTC.

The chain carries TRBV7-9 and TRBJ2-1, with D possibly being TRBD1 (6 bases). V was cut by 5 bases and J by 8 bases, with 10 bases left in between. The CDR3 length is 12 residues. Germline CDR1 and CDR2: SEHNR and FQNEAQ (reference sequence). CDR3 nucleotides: TGTGCCAGCAGCCTCAGGGGCCATGAGCAGTTCTTC. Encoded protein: CASSLRGHEQFF.

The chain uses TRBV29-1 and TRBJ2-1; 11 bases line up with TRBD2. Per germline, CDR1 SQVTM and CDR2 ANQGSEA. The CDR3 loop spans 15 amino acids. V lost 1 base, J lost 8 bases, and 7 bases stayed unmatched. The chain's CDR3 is CSVEAETSGIDEQFF. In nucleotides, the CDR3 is TGCAGCGTTGAAGCAGAGACTAGCGGGATTGATGAGCAGTTCTTC.

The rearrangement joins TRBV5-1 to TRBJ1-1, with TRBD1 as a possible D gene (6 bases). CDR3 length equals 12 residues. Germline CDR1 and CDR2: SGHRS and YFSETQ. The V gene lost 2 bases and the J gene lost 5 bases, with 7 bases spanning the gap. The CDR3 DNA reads TGCGCCAGCAGCTTCACAGGGACTGAAGCTTTCTTT. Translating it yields CASSFTGTEAFF.